This T cell receptor beta chain originates from a study of cytomegalovirus exposure and HLA in healthy donors. In the study overall: Across a few hundred genotyped donors, 81% landed in the Caucasian-associated ancestry cluster.

Study-wide results and caveats: Association of a missense DCLRE1C variant with TCR beta V- and J-gene trimming was reported in a later analysis. Judged likely to be a sequencing artifact was a cluster of highly shared sequence variants. Rarity held for most TCR sequences, but there were some public TCRs that occurred in many donors.

The PCR employed 60 Vbeta primers together with 13 Jbeta primers. TCRdb's table, derived via immunoSEQ multiplex PCR, lists solely in-frame clones and lacks some. The sample records 150,000 to 200,000 clones, approximately 84% being singletons. A remark on this clone: Its antigen is not identified.

V gave up 5 bases and J gave up 4 bases, with 14 bases separating them. Germline assignment: CDR1 SQVTM and CDR2 ANQGSEA. CDR3 length: 13 residues. The chain couples TRBV29-1 to TRBJ1-1, with D possibly being TRBD1 (6 bases). Material for sequencing was PBMCs. This sequence originates from a boy under 10 years old in good health and CMV-seronegative. CDR3: CSVKQGEGTEAFF. The CDR3 bases are TGCAGCGTTAAACAGGGTGAGGGCACTGAAGCTTTCTTT. The full variable domain, its missing parts supplied by reference TRBV29-1 and TRBJ1-1, is SAVISQKPSRDICQRGTSLTIQCQVDSQVTMMFWYRQQPGQSLTLIATANQGSEATYESGFVIDKFPISRPNLTFSTLTVSNMSPEDSSIYLCSVKQGEGTEAFFGQGTRLTVV.